This T cell receptor (beta chain) came from a study of control samples from healthy donors and cancer patients. TCRdb keeps only in-frame clones here, not all; method: immunoSEQ multiplex PCR. Of over 100,000 clones listed, 80% to 95% are singletons. The sample consisted of blood. The origin of this receptor is a man aged 35-49 years in good health.

Here the CDR3 reads CATSGNRDRVTGELFF. Written as DNA, the CDR3 is TGTGCCACCAGCGGAAACCGGGACAGGGTAACCGGGGAGCTGTTTTTT. J is TRBJ2-2 and V is TRBV15; 9 nucleotides align to TRBD1. With V trimmed by 5 bases and J by 5 bases, 9 bases remained unmatched. Germline CDR1 LNHNV, CDR2 YYDKDF (reference sequence). The CDR3 runs 16 residues.